Listed below are T cell receptor beta chains from one sample, sequenced in a study of blood T cells in healthy people across ages. TCRdb re-called the 5' RACE reads with MiXCR, one entry per CDR3 protein. This table has around 990,000 distinct CDR3 sequences, under 40% appearing once. The sample consisted of blood. The origin of the receptors is a man between 18 and 29 years old in good health. The CDR3 runs from the conserved cysteine through the conserved F or W. Fields, in order: D gene, clone size, J gene, V gene, CDR3 protein, CDR3 DNA. D genes are given only for firm matches. Size is stated for part of the rows, as once, few or many counts, or as a class when the clone is expanded.

TRBD1,-,TRBJ1-1,TRBV18,CASSPGQRSTEAFF,TGTGCCAGCTCACCGGGACAGCGCAGCACTGAAGCTTTCTTT
-,few,TRBJ2-5,TRBV4-3,CASSQDTSGIETQYF,TGCGCCAGCAGCCAAGATACATCGGGGATCGAGACCCAGTACTTC
-,-,TRBJ2-7,TRBV30,CAWSPWDNYEQYF,TGTGCCTGGAGTCCGTGGGACAACTACGAGCAGTACTTC
-,-,TRBJ2-1,TRBV6-1,CASSHGTSYEQFF,TGTGCCAGCAGCCACGGGACATCCTACGAGCAGTTCTTC
-,-,TRBJ2-7,TRBV20-1,CSASTPGSYEQYF,TGCAGTGCGTCAACACCTGGTTCCTACGAGCAGTACTTC
-,few,TRBJ1-3,TRBV4-3,CASSQDAHSSSVGNTIYF,TGCGCCAGCAGCCAAGATGCCCACTCAAGTAGTGTCGGAAACACCATATATTTT
-,few,TRBJ2-1,TRBV15,CATRLGVVGEQFF,TGTGCCACCAGGTTAGGGGTCGTCGGTGAGCAGTTCTTC
-,few,TRBJ2-3,TRBV12-3/TRBV12-4,CASSLFLFSTDTQYF,TGTGCCAGCAGCCTTTTCTTGTTCAGCACAGATACGCAGTATTTT
TRBD2,-,TRBJ2-7,TRBV6-2/TRBV6-3,CASRTSGYPSYEQYF,TGTGCCTCCCGGACTAGCGGTTACCCAAGCTACGAGCAGTACTTC
TRBD1,-,TRBJ2-1,TRBV12-5,CASVGGQVDSYNEQFF,TGTGCTAGTGTAGGGGGACAGGTGGACTCCTACAATGAGCAGTTCTTC
TRBD1,few,TRBJ2-1,TRBV6-2/TRBV6-3,CASSYQGQHPSYNEQFF,TGTGCCAGCAGTTACCAGGGACAGCACCCTTCCTACAATGAGCAGTTCTTC
-,few,TRBJ1-5,TRBV4-2,CASSQGLGWGSNQPQHF,TGTGCCAGCAGCCAAGGCTTAGGGTGGGGGAGCAATCAGCCCCAGCATTTT
-,-,TRBJ1-1,TRBV6-1,CASSEDTGRPGTEAFF,TGTGCCAGCAGTGAAGATACAGGGCGCCCGGGCACTGAAGCTTTCTTT
TRBD2,few,TRBJ2-1,TRBV5-1,CASSTTTSGGSNEQFF,TGCGCCAGCAGCACGACGACTAGCGGGGGTAGCAATGAGCAGTTCTTC
-,few,TRBJ1-1,TRBV29-1,CSVEGRLRGEAFF,TGCAGCGTTGAAGGACGCCTCAGGGGTGAAGCTTTCTTT
-,-,TRBJ1-2,TRBV4-3,CASSQSGRSNYGYTF,TGCGCCAGCAGCCAATCCGGACGCAGTAACTATGGCTACACCTTC
-,-,TRBJ1-2,TRBV20-1,CSARDQTGNYGYTF,TGCAGTGCTAGAGATCAAACAGGAAACTATGGCTACACCTTC
-,-,TRBJ1-6,TRBV10-3,CAISEAGGSGSPLHF,TGTGCCATCAGTGAGGCCGGAGGTAGTGGTTCACCCCTCCACTTT
-,-,TRBJ2-3,TRBV20-1,CSAREPVITDTQYF,TGCAGTGCTAGAGAACCGGTGATCACAGATACGCAGTATTTT
-,-,TRBJ2-7,TRBV4-2,CASSQELVYEQYF,TGTGCCAGCAGCCAAGAATTGGTCTACGAGCAGTACTTC
TRBD1,-,TRBJ1-5,TRBV7-9,CASSLEDRFSNQPQHF,TGTGCCAGCAGCTTGGAGGACAGGTTTAGCAATCAGCCCCAGCATTTT
-,many,TRBJ2-3,TRBV11-2,CASSLGPGDTQYF,TGTGCCAGCAGCTTAGGACCCGGGGATACGCAGTATTTT
-,many,TRBJ2-1,TRBV7-2,CASSLDGWGQTSYNEQFF,TGTGCCAGCAGCTTAGACGGTTGGGGGCAGACATCCTACAATGAGCAGTTCTTC
-,once,TRBJ1-1,TRBV12-3/TRBV12-4,CASRPAGQSNTEAFF,TGTGCCAGCAGACCTGCCGGGCAGTCGAACACTGAAGCTTTCTTT
TRBD1,-,TRBJ2-1,TRBV5-5,CASSLRETGGSYNEQFF,TGTGCCAGCAGCCTAAGAGAGACAGGGGGCTCTTACAATGAGCAGTTCTTC
-,-,TRBJ2-6,TRBV5-6,CASSLPEGYSGANVLTF,TGTGCCAGCAGCTTGCCCGAGGGTTACTCTGGGGCCAACGTCCTGACTTTC
-,few,TRBJ1-2,TRBV29-1,CSVEWGEARANYGYTF,TGCAGCGTTGAATGGGGGGAAGCGCGAGCTAACTATGGCTACACCTTC
-,many,TRBJ2-3,TRBV12-3/TRBV12-4,CASSPGSGLAPDTQYF,TGTGCCAGCAGTCCCGGTTCTGGGTTAGCCCCAGATACGCAGTATTTT
TRBD1,-,TRBJ2-5,TRBV5-1,CASSSGQGVRTQYF,TGCGCCAGCAGCTCCGGACAGGGGGTCAGAACCCAGTACTTC
-,few,TRBJ1-1,TRBV6-2/TRBV6-3,CASSNPDRQNTEAFF,TGTGCCAGCAGTAACCCCGACAGGCAGAACACTGAAGCTTTCTTT
-,few,TRBJ1-3,TRBV28,CASRPPRQARNTIYF,TGTGCCAGCAGACCACCACGACAGGCGAGAAACACCATATATTTT
-,-,TRBJ2-2,TRBV6-5,CASKSGASTGELFF,TGTGCCAGCAAGTCGGGGGCCAGTACCGGGGAGCTGTTTTTT